The 30 T cell receptor beta chains below were found in one sample sequenced in a study of molecular identifiers for immune sequencing clone quantification (dated by TCRdb to 2016 to 2019). The method behind the library was PCR. Instrument on record: Illumina HiSeq 4000. TCRdb cleaned the public reads at Q25 with fastp, built clones with MiXCR and kept in-frame beta chains. Each CDR3 protein appears once, grouped with its most common genes and DNA. Counted in this sample were approximately 54,000 distinct CDR3 sequences; 20% to 25% of them appeared once. Under 2% of the sample belongs to the ten largest clones. The sequencing input was naive CD8+ T cells from blood, with Jurkat cell RNA spiked in. The cell subset or site label on this specimen signifies: FACS-sorted CD8+CD4-CCR7+CD45RA+ naive T cells. These receptors originate from a human donor in good health. Some libraries in this study had Jurkat cell RNA spiked in.

About this clonotype: With a much larger clone just one base away, this may be a read error. The rearrangement links TRBV4-3 to TRBJ2-3; D uncertain. The ends were cut back, 1 base at V and 1 base at J, with 6 bases in the middle. Germline V gene data show CDR1 as LGHNA and CDR2 as YSLEER. This CDR3 region has 14 residues. CDR3 bases: TGCGCCAGCAGCCAAGCCCAGGGCACAGATACGCAGTATTTT. Its protein product is CASSQAQGTDTQYF.

Concerning this clonotype itself: The junction shows a germline mismatch at one end, possibly a read error. The chain carries TRBV18 and TRBJ2-2; D remains ambiguous. CDR3 size: 16 residues. Germline assignment: CDR1 KGHSH and CDR2 LQKENI. CDR3 amino acids: CASSQEDGVNTRELFF. Here the CDR3 DNA reads TGTGCCAGCTCACAAGAGGATGGAGTAAACACCCGGGAGCTGTTTTTT.

Many counts were recorded for this clonotype. This chain links TRBV27 with TRBJ1-5; possibly TRBD1 for D (5 bases). V lost 0 bases and J lost 0, with 9 bases in between. Germline V gives CDR1 MNHEY, CDR2 SMNVEV (reference sequence). The CDR3 loop spans 16 amino acids. This CDR3 is CASSLSGVYSNQPQHF. The CDR3, as DNA: TGTGCCAGCAGTTTATCGGGGGTCTATAGCAATCAGCCCCAGCATTTT.

The V and J genes are TRBV5-6 and TRBJ1-5; D is ambiguous. CDR3 length equals 13 residues. The germline V gene encodes CDR1 SGHDT and CDR2 YYEEEE. Trimming removed 1 base at V and 2 bases at J, with 4 bases between. CDR3 in amino acids: CASSLRGNQPQHF. The CDR3 DNA reads TGTGCCAGCAGCTTGCGCGGCAATCAGCCCCAGCATTTT.

Comments on this clonotype: This sequence may be a read error, since a much larger clone differs from it by one base. The J gene is TRBJ1-1, the V gene TRBV12-3 or TRBV12-4, with D possibly TRBD1 on 5 matching bases. The CDR3 is made up of 12 amino acids. The chain's CDR3 is CPSRLRAPGAFF. CDR3 nucleotide sequence: TGTCCCAGCCGACTCAGGGCCCCAGGGGCTTTCTTT.

On this clonotype: A much larger clone sits a single nucleotide away, making a read error possible. The chain couples TRBV27 to TRBJ1-1; D uncertain. The CDR3 is 16 residues long. Between the trimmed V and J ends, which lost 1 base and 5 bases, there was a span of 17 bases. In germline, CDR1 is MNHEY, CDR2 SMNVEV (reference sequence). The CDR3, as DNA: TGTGCCAGCAGTTTATTGTTAGGGCAGGTGGGAACTGAAGCTTTCTTT. This sequence encodes CASSLLLGQVGTEAFF.

This clonotype came up many times. This chain uses TRBV28 with TRBJ2-4; 9 positions match TRBD1. Unmatched junction bases numbered 7, after V lost 2 bases and J lost 8 bases. The germline V gene has CDR1 MDHEN and CDR2 SYDVKM. The CDR3 has 15 residues. The CDR3 coding sequence is TGTGCCAGCAGTTTAACCACAGGGGGCATTGACATTCAGTACTTC. Its translation is CASSLTTGGIDIQYF.

This clonotype has at least ten counts. The chain links TRBV6-5 to TRBJ1-1; possible D gene TRBD1, 5 bases. With 0 bases removed from V and 5 bases from J, the gap between germline ends came to 13 bases. There are 15 residues in the CDR3. Germline values: CDR1 MNHEY, CDR2 SVGAGI. CDR3 residues: CASSYSGQMGTEAFF. The CDR3 nucleotides read TGTGCCAGCAGTTACTCGGGGCAAATGGGGACTGAAGCTTTCTTT.

This clonotype was observed many times. This chain uses TRBV4-1 with TRBJ2-7; a weak D match, TRBD1 (7 bases). The CDR3 extends over 13 amino acids. V lost 1 base and J 10 bases, leaving 14 bases between the germline ends. Germline V gene sequence: CDR1 MGHRA, CDR2 YSYEKL. This CDR3 reads CASSQVPGDRQYF. The DNA for the CDR3 is TGCGCCAGCAGCCAAGTTCCGGGGGACAGACAGTACTTC.

The table lists this clonotype with many counts. V is TRBV7-9 and J is TRBJ2-7; possibly TRBD2 for D (6 bases). The V end lost 2 bases, the J end lost 0 bases, and 14 bases lay between the germline ends. This CDR3 region has 16 residues. The germline gives CDR1 SEHNR, CDR2 FQNEAQ (reference sequence). DNA of the CDR3: TGTGCCAGCAGCTTACCGAGGGACGGGAGCTCCTACGAGCAGTACTTC. Protein: CASSLPRDGSSYEQYF.

Details on this clonotype: One base away lies a much larger clone, so this may be a sequencing read error. This chain links TRBV6-1 with TRBJ2-7, with a weak D call TRBD1 (6 bases). Looked up from germline, CDR1 is MNHNS and CDR2 is SASEGT. The CDR3 is made up of 12 amino acids. As DNA, the CDR3 is TGTGCCAGCAGTCCCAGGGGAAACGAGCAGGACTTC. Translated, it gives CASSPRGNEQDF.

This clonotype was counted many times. The chain uses TRBV19 and TRBJ2-7; D perhaps matches TRBD2 (6 bases). The CDR3 totals 14 residues. Germline CDR1 and CDR2: LNHDA and SQIVND (reference sequence). Trimming shortened V by 6 bases and J by 6 bases, and 18 bases separated the two germline ends. CDR3 sequence reads: CASSPGTPFVEQYF. The CDR3 DNA reads TGTGCCAGTAGCCCCGGGACTCCCTTTGTCGAGCAGTACTTC.

As regards this clonotype: A clone one base away is much larger, so this may be a read error. No conserved phenylalanine or tryptophan is present at the end of the CDR3, so a read error is the likely explanation. The J gene is TRBJ2-1, the V gene TRBV14, with 11 positions matching TRBD2. Unmatched junction bases numbered 6, after V lost 1 base and J lost 7 bases. CDR3 length: 16 amino acids. Germline assignment: CDR1 SGHDN and CDR2 FVKESK. CDR3 sequence (DNA): TGTGCCAGCAGCCAAGCAGTAGCGGGAGGGGATAATGAGCAGTTCCTC. It encodes CASSQAVAGGDNEQFL.

This clonotype was recorded many times. This chain links TRBV4-1 with TRBJ2-1, with D tentatively TRBD1 or TRBD2 (5 bases each). Trimming stripped 3 bases from V and 2 bases from J, with 14 bases between. Germline CDR1 MGHRA, CDR2 YSYEKL. The CDR3 is 16 residues long. DNA of the CDR3: TGCGCCAGCAGCCAGATATCCGGGACCACCTACAATGAGCAGTTCTTC. This codes for CASSQISGTTYNEQFF.

Only one count was recorded for this clonotype. This could be a read error, since a much larger clone is one nucleotide away. V gene TRBV19 combines with J gene TRBJ2-7; D is possibly TRBD1 (7 bases). This CDR3 region has 15 residues. The germline gives CDR1 LNHDA, CDR2 SQIVND (reference sequence). V lost 5 bases to trimming and J lost 4 bases, with 18 bases between them. CDR3 sequence reads: CASSARDSPPYEQYF. CDR3 sequence (DNA): TGTGCCAGTAGTGCGCGGGACAGCCCTCCGTACGAGCAGTACTTC.

This clonotype was detected ten times or more. The chain links TRBV28 to TRBJ2-7, with D unresolved. CDR1 MDHEN and CDR2 SYDVKM come from the germline V gene. V lost 3 bases and J 7 bases, leaving 10 bases between the germline ends. This CDR3 is built from 12 residues. CDR3 residues: CASSFNLGEQYF. CDR3 in DNA: TGTGCCAGCAGTTTTAACCTCGGGGAGCAGTACTTC.

Many counts were recorded for this clonotype. This chain links TRBV7-3 with TRBJ2-5; 14 positions agree with TRBD2. V lost 4 bases to trimming and J lost 2 bases; unmatched junction nucleotides: 9. Germline V gives CDR1 SGHTA, CDR2 FQGTGA. The CDR3 has 18 residues. CDR3 nucleotide sequence: TGTGCCAGCAGCTCACCGGGACTAGCGGGAGTCGGACAAGAGACCCAGTACTTC. It yields the protein CASSSPGLAGVGQETQYF.

Concerning this clonotype itself: Sequence at one end of the junction differs from germline and may be a read error. This chain uses TRBV24-1 with TRBJ2-2, with unresolved D. CDR3 length: 13 amino acids. CDR1 and CDR2 (germline): KGHDR, SFDVKD. CDR3 sequence (DNA): TGTGCCGCCAGTCCGAGTGTTAGCGGGGAGCTGTTTTTT. Residues: CAASPSVSGELFF.

Concerning this clonotype itself: This could be a read error, since a much larger clone is one nucleotide away. This chain links TRBV12-3 or TRBV12-4 with TRBJ2-3, with TRBD1 matching 7 bases. The CDR3 has 15 amino acids. DNA for the CDR3: TGTGCCAGCAGCGAGGACAGGACCAGCACAGATACGCAGTGTTTT. Amino acids: CASSEDRTSTDTQCF.

This clonotype was counted at least ten times. J is TRBJ1-1 and V is TRBV27; D may be TRBD1 (6 bases). The CDR3 loop spans 13 amino acids. CDR1 is MNHEY and CDR2 is SMNVEV in the germline V gene (reference sequence). V was clipped by 4 bases and J by 1 base, with 7 bases between them. This CDR3 is CASSWTENTEAFF. DNA for the CDR3: TGTGCCAGCAGTTGGACAGAGAACACTGAAGCTTTCTTT.

Comments on this clonotype: A much larger clone is a single base away; this may be a read error. V is TRBV12-3 or TRBV12-4 and J is TRBJ2-2; perhaps TRBD2 as D (5 bases). Trimming stripped 8 bases from V and 5 bases from J, with 12 bases between. The CDR3 is made up of 13 amino acids. The CDR3 is CASDPGVTGELFF. As DNA, the CDR3 is TGTGCCAGCGATCCCGGGGTAACCGGGGAGCTGTTTTTT.

Turning to this clonotype: A much larger clone lies a single base off, so this may be a read error. This chain connects TRBV20-1 to TRBJ2-6, with D possibly being TRBD1 (6 bases). V gave up 5 bases and J gave up 2 bases, with 19 bases separating them. This CDR3 has 17 residues. The germline CDR1 and CDR2 sequences are DFQATT and SNEGSKA (reference sequence). This chain's CDR3 is CSAGASDRITGANVLTF. The CDR3 DNA reads as TGCAGTGCTGGAGCTTCAGACAGGATAACTGGGGCCAACGTCCTGACTTTC.

This clonotype was found many times. The J gene is TRBJ1-5, the V gene TRBV19; D is unclear. Germline V gene sequence: CDR1 LNHDA, CDR2 SQIVND (reference sequence). The CDR3 consists of 15 residues. Trimming stripped 1 base from V and 4 bases from J, with 11 bases between. Written as DNA, the CDR3 is TGTGCCAGTAGTATAGGGGCTTTTCCAAATCAGCCCCAGCATTTT. Its translation is CASSIGAFPNQPQHF.

This clonotype was seen many times. The rearrangement joins TRBV19 to TRBJ1-1; D remains unclear. CDR3 length equals 14 residues. Trimming removed 0 bases from V and 2 bases from J, with 7 bases in between. Germline V gene sequence: CDR1 LNHDA, CDR2 SQIVND (reference sequence). CDR3 region: CASSIDPVNTEAFF. Here the CDR3 DNA reads TGTGCCAGTAGTATAGACCCGGTAAACACTGAAGCTTTCTTT.

The rearrangement uses TRBV7-9 and TRBJ2-7, with D uncertain. Germline V gene sequence: CDR1 SEHNR, CDR2 FQNEAQ (reference sequence). There are 11 residues in the CDR3. Trimming shortened V by 5 bases and J by 3 bases, and 5 bases separated the two germline ends. CDR3 in DNA: TGTGCCAGCAGCCCCGACTACGAGCAGTACTTC. It translates to CASSPDYEQYF.

Many counts were recorded for this clonotype. CDR3 loop: CSAVRRESLQETQYF. CDR3 coding DNA: TGCAGTGCCGTTAGAAGGGAGTCCCTCCAAGAGACCCAGTACTTC. The V and J genes are TRBV20-1 and TRBJ2-5; a possible D gene is TRBD2 (5 bases). CDR3 length equals 15 residues. Trimming pared 6 bases from V and 1 base from J, leaving 18 bases between. Germline V gene sequence: CDR1 DFQATT, CDR2 SNEGSKA (reference sequence).

As regards this clonotype: A much larger clone lies a single base off, so this may be a read error. The V and J genes are TRBV7-2 and TRBJ2-7; 7 nucleotides align to TRBD1. The germline V gene encodes CDR1 SGHTA and CDR2 FQGNSA. The CDR3 consists of 15 residues. V lost 5 bases to trimming and J lost 6 bases; unmatched junction nucleotides: 13. The CDR3, as DNA: TGTGCCAGCAGCCAGGGGGTGACCCGACGGGGCGAGCAGTACTTC. Residues: CASSQGVTRRGEQYF.

Points on this clonotype: This sequence may be a read error, since a much larger clone differs from it by one base. This chain connects TRBV9 to TRBJ1-1; D ambiguous. The CDR3 spans 13 residues. Trimming took off 3 bases at V and 7 bases at J, with 13 bases between the two ends. In germline, CDR1 is SGDLS, CDR2 YYNGEE. The CDR3 spells CASSAARFGEAFF. CDR3 in DNA: TGTGCCAGCAGCGCAGCTCGGTTCGGTGAAGCTTTCTTT.

The table lists this clonotype with a few counts. Possible read error: a much larger clone is one base away. V and J are TRBV20-1 and TRBJ1-5, with no clear D. V gave up 0 bases and J gave up 3 bases, with 9 bases separating them. The CDR3 extends over 14 amino acids. CDR1 and CDR2 (germline): DFQATT, SNEGSKA (reference sequence). CDR3 nucleotide sequence: TGCAGTGCTAGAGATGAAGGAATCAATCAGCCCCAGCATTTT. Translated: CSARDEGINQPQHF.

This clonotype was observed at least ten times. The DNA for the CDR3 is TGTGCCAGCAGCGTAGAAGGGACCTCCTACGAGCAGTACTTC. Amino acids: CASSVEGTSYEQYF. V usage is TRBV9 and J usage is TRBJ2-7, with D perhaps being TRBD1 or TRBD2 (5 bases each). This CDR3 has 14 residues. V was pared by 0 bases and J by 0 bases, with 7 bases between. Germline assignment: CDR1 SGDLS and CDR2 YYNGEE.